This TCR beta chain was identified during a study of cytomegalovirus exposure and HLA in healthy donors. As to this clone: Its antigen remains unknown.

Trimming pared 5 bases from V and 6 bases from J, leaving 13 bases between. The CDR3 covers 13 residues. The germline CDR1 and CDR2 sequences are SGHTA and FQGTGA. The protocol was immunoSEQ multiplex PCR, while the TCRdb copy is restricted to in-frame clones and leaves out a portion. The sample shows 200,000 to 250,000 clones, roughly 85% of them seen only once. Study results and limitations: Reportedly, diagnosis of cytomegalovirus status by the classifier showed high specificity and sensitivity. The CMV antigen specificity of a few CMV-associated chains was confirmed through in vitro analysis.

The chain couples TRBV7-3 to TRBJ1-1; D is perhaps TRBD1 (6 bases). The material sequenced was PBMCs. This sequence originates from a woman aged 18 to 35 in good health and CMV-seronegative. The CDR3 DNA reads as TGTGCCAGCAGCCGAATCCCAGGGGCTGAAGCTTTCTTT. The encoded protein is CASSRIPGAEAFF.